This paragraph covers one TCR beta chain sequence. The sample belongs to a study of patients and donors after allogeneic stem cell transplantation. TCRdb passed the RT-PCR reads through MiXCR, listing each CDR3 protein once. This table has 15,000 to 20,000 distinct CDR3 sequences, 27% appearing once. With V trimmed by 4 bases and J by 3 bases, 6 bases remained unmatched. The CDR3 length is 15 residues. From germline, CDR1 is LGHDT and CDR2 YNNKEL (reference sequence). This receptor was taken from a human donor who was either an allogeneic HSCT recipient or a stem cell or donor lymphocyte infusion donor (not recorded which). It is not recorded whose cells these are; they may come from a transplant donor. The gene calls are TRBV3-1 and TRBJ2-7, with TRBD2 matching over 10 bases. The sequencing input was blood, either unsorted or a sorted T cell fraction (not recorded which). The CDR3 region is CASSPGLAASYEQYF. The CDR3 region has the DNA TGTGCCAGCAGCCCCGGACTAGCGGCTAGCTACGAGCAGTACTTC.